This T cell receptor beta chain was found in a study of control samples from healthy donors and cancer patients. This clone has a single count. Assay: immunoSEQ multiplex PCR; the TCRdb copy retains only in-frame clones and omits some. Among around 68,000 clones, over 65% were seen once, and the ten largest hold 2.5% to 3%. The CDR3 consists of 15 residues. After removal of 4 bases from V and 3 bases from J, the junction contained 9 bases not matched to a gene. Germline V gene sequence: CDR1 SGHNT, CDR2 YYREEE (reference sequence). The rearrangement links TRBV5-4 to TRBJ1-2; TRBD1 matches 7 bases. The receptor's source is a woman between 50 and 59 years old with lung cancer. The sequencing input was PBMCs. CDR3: CASSLQGGLYYGYTF. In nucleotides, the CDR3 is TGTGCCAGCAGCCTTCAAGGGGGCTTATACTATGGCTACACCTTC.